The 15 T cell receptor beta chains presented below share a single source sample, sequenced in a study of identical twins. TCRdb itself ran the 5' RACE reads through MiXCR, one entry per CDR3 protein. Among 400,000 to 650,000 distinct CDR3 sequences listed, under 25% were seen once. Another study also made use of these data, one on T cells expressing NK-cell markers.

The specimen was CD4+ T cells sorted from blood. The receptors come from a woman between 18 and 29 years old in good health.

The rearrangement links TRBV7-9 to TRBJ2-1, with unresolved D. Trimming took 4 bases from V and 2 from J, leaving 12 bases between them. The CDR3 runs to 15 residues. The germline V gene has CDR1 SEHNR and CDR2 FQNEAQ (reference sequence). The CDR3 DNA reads TGTGCCAGCAGCTCTTTCCGAGGCCCCTACAATGAGCAGTTCTTC. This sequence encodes CASSSFRGPYNEQFF.

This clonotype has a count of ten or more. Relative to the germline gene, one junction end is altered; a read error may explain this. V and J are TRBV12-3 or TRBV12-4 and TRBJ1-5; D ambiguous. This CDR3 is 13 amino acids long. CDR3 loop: CASSSGSNQPQHF. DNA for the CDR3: TGCGCCAGCAGCTCGGGGAGCAATCAGCCCCAGCATTTT.

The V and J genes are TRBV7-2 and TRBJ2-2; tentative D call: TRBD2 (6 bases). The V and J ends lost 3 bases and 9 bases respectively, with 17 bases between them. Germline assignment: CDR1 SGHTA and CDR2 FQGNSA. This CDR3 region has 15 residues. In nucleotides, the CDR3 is TGTGCCAGCAGCTTGGGACTCCCAATCGCCAGGGAGCTGTTTTTT. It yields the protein CASSLGLPIARELFF.

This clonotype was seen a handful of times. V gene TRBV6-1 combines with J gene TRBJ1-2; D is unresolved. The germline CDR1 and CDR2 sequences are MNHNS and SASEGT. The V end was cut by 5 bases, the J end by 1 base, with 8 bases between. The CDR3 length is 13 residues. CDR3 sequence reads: CASSISRNYGYTF. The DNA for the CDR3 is TGTGCCAGCAGTATAAGCCGTAACTATGGCTACACCTTC.

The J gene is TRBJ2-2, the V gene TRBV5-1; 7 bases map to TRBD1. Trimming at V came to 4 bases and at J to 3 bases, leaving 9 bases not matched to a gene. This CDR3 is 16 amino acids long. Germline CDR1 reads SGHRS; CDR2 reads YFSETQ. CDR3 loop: CASSHGTALDTGELFF. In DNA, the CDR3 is TGCGCCAGCAGCCACGGGACAGCCTTAGACACCGGGGAGCTGTTTTTT.

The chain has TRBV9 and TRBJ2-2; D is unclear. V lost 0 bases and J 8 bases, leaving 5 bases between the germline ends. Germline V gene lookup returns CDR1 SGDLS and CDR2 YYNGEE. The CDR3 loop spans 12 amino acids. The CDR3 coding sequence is TGTGCCAGCAGCGTAGTAGGTGGGGAGCTGTTTTTT. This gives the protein CASSVVGGELFF.

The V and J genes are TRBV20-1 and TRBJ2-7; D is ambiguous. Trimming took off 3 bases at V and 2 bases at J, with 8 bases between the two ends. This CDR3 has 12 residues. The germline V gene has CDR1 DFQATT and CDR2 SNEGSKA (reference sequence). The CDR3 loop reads CSASTEPYEQYF. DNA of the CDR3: TGCAGTGCTAGCACAGAACCCTACGAGCAGTACTTC.

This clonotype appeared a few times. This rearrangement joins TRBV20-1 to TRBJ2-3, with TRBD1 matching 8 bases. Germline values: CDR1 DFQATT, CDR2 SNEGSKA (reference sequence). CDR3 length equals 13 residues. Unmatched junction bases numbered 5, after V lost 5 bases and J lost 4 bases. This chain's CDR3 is CSASWTGPDTQYF. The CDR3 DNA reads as TGCAGTGCTTCTTGGACAGGGCCAGATACGCAGTATTTT.

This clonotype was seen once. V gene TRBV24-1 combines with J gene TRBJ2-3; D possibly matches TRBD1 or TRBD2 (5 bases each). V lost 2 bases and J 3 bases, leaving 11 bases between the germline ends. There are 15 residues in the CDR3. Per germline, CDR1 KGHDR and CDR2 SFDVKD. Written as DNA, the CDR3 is TGTGCCACCAGTGATTCGGGACGACCGACAGATACGCAGTATTTT. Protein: CATSDSGRPTDTQYF.

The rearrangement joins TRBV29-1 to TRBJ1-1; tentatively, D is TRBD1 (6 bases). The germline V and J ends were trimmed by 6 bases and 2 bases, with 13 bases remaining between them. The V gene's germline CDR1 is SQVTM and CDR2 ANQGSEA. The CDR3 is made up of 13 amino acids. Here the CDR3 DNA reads TGCAGCGTGTCCTGGGGGCCAAACACTGAAGCTTTCTTT. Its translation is CSVSWGPNTEAFF.

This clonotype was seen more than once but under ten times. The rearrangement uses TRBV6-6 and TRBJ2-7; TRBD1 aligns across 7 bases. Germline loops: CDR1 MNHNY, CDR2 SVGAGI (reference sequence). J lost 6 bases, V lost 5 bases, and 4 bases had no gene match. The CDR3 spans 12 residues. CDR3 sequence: CASSPTGSEQYF. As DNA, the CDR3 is TGTGCCAGCAGTCCGACAGGGTCCGAGCAGTACTTC.

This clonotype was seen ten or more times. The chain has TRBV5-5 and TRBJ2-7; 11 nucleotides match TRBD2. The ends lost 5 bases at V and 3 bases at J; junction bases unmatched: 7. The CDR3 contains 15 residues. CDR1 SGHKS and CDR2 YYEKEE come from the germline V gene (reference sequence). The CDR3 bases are TGTGCCAGCAGACCAGGACTAGCGGGCCTCTACGAGCAGTACTTC. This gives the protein CASRPGLAGLYEQYF.

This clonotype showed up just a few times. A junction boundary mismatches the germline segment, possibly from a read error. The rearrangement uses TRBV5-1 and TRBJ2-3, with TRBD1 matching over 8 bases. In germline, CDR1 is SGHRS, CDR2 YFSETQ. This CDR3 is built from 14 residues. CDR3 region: CASSFQGAQDTQFF. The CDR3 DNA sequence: TGCGCCAGCAGCTTTCAGGGGGCACAAGATACGCAGTTTTTT.

The CDR3 region is CASSEPRTGYTF. The CDR3 bases are TGTGCCAGCAGTGAACCCAGGACGGGCTACACCTTC. The chain combines TRBV2 with TRBJ1-2; the D is unclear. Germline V CDR1 and CDR2: SNHLY, FYNNEI. The length of the CDR3 is 12 residues. V gave up 2 bases and J gave up 8 bases, with 9 bases separating them.

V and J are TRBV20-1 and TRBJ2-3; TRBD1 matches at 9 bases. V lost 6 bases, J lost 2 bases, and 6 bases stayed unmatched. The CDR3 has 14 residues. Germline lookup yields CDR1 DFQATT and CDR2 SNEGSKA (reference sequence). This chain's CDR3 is CSAKQGASTDTQYF. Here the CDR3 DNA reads TGCAGTGCAAAACAGGGGGCTTCCACAGATACGCAGTATTTT.